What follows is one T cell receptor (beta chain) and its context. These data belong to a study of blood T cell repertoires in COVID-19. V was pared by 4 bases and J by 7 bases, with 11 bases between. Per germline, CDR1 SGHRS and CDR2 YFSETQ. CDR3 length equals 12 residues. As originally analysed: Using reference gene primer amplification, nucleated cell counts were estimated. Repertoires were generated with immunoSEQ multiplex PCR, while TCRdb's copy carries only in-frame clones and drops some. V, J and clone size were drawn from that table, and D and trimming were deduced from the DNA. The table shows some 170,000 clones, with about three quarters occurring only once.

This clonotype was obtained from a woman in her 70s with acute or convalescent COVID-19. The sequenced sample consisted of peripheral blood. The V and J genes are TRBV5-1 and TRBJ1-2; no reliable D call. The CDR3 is CASSPREGGYTF. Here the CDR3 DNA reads TGCGCCAGCAGCCCCCGGGAGGGTGGCTACACCTTC.